These 22 T cell receptor beta chains originate from one sample sequenced in a study of blood T cell repertoires in COVID-19. Measured with immunoSEQ multiplex PCR; TCRdb has only the in-frame clones, and not every one. The sample lists under 150,000 clones; about 79% were seen once. Material for sequencing was peripheral blood. These receptors were obtained from an elderly woman with acute or convalescent COVID-19.

V gene TRBV4-1 combines with J gene TRBJ1-1; D is ambiguous. Germline V lookup: CDR1 MGHRA, CDR2 YSYEKL. V was pared by 0 bases and J by 0 bases, with 8 bases between. This CDR3 contains 15 residues. The CDR3 region has the DNA TGCGCCAGCAGCCAAGAACAAACAATGAACACTGAAGCTTTCTTT. Translation: CASSQEQTMNTEAFF.

The chain links TRBV5-6 to TRBJ1-1, with D unresolved. Germline-derived CDR1 and CDR2 are SGHDT and YYEEEE. Between the trimmed V and J ends, which lost 4 bases and 4 bases, there was a span of 11 bases. CDR3 length equals 13 residues. For the CDR3, the DNA is TGTGCCAGCAGCCAGGTGGGTCGCACTGAAGCTTTCTTT. It codes for CASSQVGRTEAFF. The full variable domain, with the rest looked up from reference TRBV5-6 and TRBJ1-1, is DAGVTQSPTHLIKTRGQQVTLRCSPKSGHDTVSWYQQALGQGPQFIFQYYEEEERQRGNFPDRFSGHQFPNYSSELNVNALLLGDSALYLCASSQVGRTEAFFGQGTRLTVV.

The chain recombines TRBV28 with TRBJ1-2; possibly TRBD1 for D (5 bases). The V end was cut by 6 bases, the J end by 7 bases, with 12 bases between. From germline, CDR1 is MDHEN and CDR2 SYDVKM. The CDR3 totals 12 residues. Written as DNA, the CDR3 is TGTGCCAGCAGGGCAGGGCGGGGTGGCTACACCTTC. It specifies CASRAGRGGYTF.

The CDR3 sequence is CASSESLSGNTIYF. DNA of the CDR3: TGTGCCAGCAGTGAATCCCTCTCTGGAAACACCATATATTTT. The gene calls are TRBV6-1 and TRBJ1-3; D is unclear. Germline lookup yields CDR1 MNHNS and CDR2 SASEGT. V gave up 2 bases and J gave up 0 bases, with 5 bases separating them. The CDR3 extends over 14 amino acids.

The rearrangement uses TRBV24-1 and TRBJ1-5; D is perhaps TRBD1 (6 bases). CDR3 length: 15 amino acids. CDR1 and CDR2 from the germline V gene are KGHDR and SFDVKD. The V end lost 5 bases, the J end lost 2 bases, and 12 bases lay between the germline ends. The DNA for the CDR3 is TGTGCCACCAGTGTCGGGGGGGCGGGCAATCAGCCCCAGCATTTT. Translated: CATSVGGAGNQPQHF.

CDR3 DNA: TGCGCCAGCAGTCAATTGGGGCCCAGGGGGCTAGCTGAAAAACTGTTTTTT. Protein product: CASSQLGPRGLAEKLFF. The chain couples TRBV23-1 to TRBJ1-4, with TRBD1 matching over 8 bases. TRBV23-1 is an open reading frame, and its role is uncertain. After removal of 1 base from V and 7 bases from J, the junction contained 11 bases not matched to a gene. This CDR3 is 17 amino acids long.

The chain recombines TRBV11-1 with TRBJ2-5; 11 bases are shared with TRBD2. The CDR3 is 14 amino acids. CDR1 is SGHAT, CDR2 FQDESV, per germline (reference sequence). Germline trimming cut 5 bases from V and 4 bases from J; bases unmatched to any gene: 3. This CDR3 reads CASSVGLAGETQYF. DNA of the CDR3: TGTGCCAGCAGCGTTGGACTAGCGGGAGAGACCCAGTACTTC.

The chain joins TRBV7-2 to TRBJ1-2, with 9 bases matching TRBD1. CDR1 and CDR2 (germline): SGHTA, FQGNSA. The CDR3 runs to 14 residues. The V and J ends lost 5 bases and 6 bases, in that order; junction bases with no gene match: 7. In DNA, the CDR3 is TGTGCCAGCAGCCAGGGACAGGGAAAGAATGGCTACACCTTC. This encodes CASSQGQGKNGYTF.

The rearrangement links TRBV28 to TRBJ1-2; D is perhaps TRBD1 (6 bases). Between the trimmed V and J ends, which lost 4 bases and 9 bases, there was a span of 15 bases. The CDR3 spans 13 residues. CDR1 is MDHEN, CDR2 SYDVKM, per germline. The CDR3: CASSSTGTPSYTF. The DNA for the CDR3 is TGTGCCAGCAGTTCAACCGGGACACCGAGCTACACCTTC.

The chain employs TRBV29-1 and TRBJ2-1, with 9 bases fitting TRBD2. Germline CDR1 is SQVTM and CDR2 is ANQGSEA. The CDR3 contains 16 residues. V shed 2 bases, J shed 0 bases, and the junction held 5 bases outside the gene matches. The CDR3 nucleotides are TGCAGCGTTGAACCGGCTAGCGGGACCTCCTACAATGAGCAGTTCTTC. It codes for CSVEPASGTSYNEQFF.

V gene TRBV18 combines with J gene TRBJ1-2, with D possibly matching TRBD1 (6 bases). The CDR3 has 13 residues. Trimming left V 2 bases short and J 2 bases short, with 6 bases between. Germline values: CDR1 KGHSH, CDR2 LQKENI. CDR3 nucleotides: TGTGCCAGCTCACCAGGGGGCAACTATGGCTACACCTTC. Residues: CASSPGGNYGYTF.

The chain is built from TRBV3-1 (or the pseudogene TRBV3-2) and TRBJ2-1, with D uncertain. With 1 base removed from V and 4 bases from J, the gap between germline ends came to 8 bases. Germline V CDR1 and CDR2: LGHDT, YNNKEL (reference sequence). The CDR3 length is 14 residues. CDR3 region: CASSQGHIYNEQFF. DNA for the CDR3: TGTGCCAGCAGCCAAGGTCACATTTACAATGAGCAGTTCTTC.

V is TRBV5-1 and J is TRBJ1-1; the match to TRBD1 covers 7 bases. The length of the CDR3 is 14 residues. Germline CDR1 and CDR2: SGHRS and YFSETQ. J gave up 2 bases and V 4 bases, and 5 bases lay outside the gene matches. CDR3: CASSPGTVNTEAFF. The CDR3 DNA is TGCGCCAGCAGCCCCGGGACAGTTAACACTGAAGCTTTCTTT.

A few counts support this clone. The chain joins TRBV6-5 to TRBJ1-3; 8 positions match TRBD1. This CDR3 is 14 amino acids long. Trimming cost V 8 bases and J 0 bases; bases outside gene matches: 3. Germline V CDR1 and CDR2: MNHEY, SVGAGI. This chain's CDR3 is CASGTGRSGNTIYF. CDR3 coding DNA: TGTGCCAGCGGGACAGGACGCTCTGGAAACACCATATATTTT.

This chain uses TRBV2 with TRBJ2-7, with D perhaps TRBD1 (5 bases). V was trimmed by 2 bases and J by 7 bases, leaving 15 bases between them. This CDR3 is built from 14 residues. Germline V lookup: CDR1 SNHLY, CDR2 FYNNEI. The CDR3 is CASSERSPRGEQYF. CDR3 nucleotides: TGTGCCAGCAGTGAAAGGAGTCCTAGGGGTGAGCAGTACTTC.

The genes are TRBV2 and TRBJ1-2; D perhaps matches TRBD1 (5 bases). Germline CDR1 is SNHLY and CDR2 is FYNNEI. Trimming shortened V by 3 bases and J by 2 bases, and 16 bases separated the two germline ends. The CDR3 is 16 amino acids. CDR3 sequence (DNA): TGTGCCAGCAGTGAGCCGGGACTTTCCCTCAACTATGGCTACACCTTC. The encoded protein is CASSEPGLSLNYGYTF.

This chain joins TRBV4-1 and TRBJ2-2, with D uncertain. Trimming removed 1 base at V and 0 bases at J, with 6 bases between. Germline CDR1 MGHRA, CDR2 YSYEKL. This CDR3 has 15 amino acids. The CDR3 here is CASSQGPPNTGELFF. The CDR3 region has the DNA TGCGCCAGCAGCCAAGGGCCACCGAACACCGGGGAGCTGTTTTTT.

V and J are TRBV9 and TRBJ2-2; 8 bases agree with TRBD2. CDR3 length equals 16 residues. Germline CDR1 reads SGDLS; CDR2 reads YYNGEE. Trimming at V came to 3 bases and at J to 1 base, leaving 5 bases not matched to a gene. CDR3 in DNA: TGTGCCAGCAGCGCTGGCGGGGGGTGGAACACCGGGGAGCTGTTTTTT. The encoded protein is CASSAGGGWNTGELFF. Drawing the rest from reference TRBV9 and TRBJ2-2, the complete variable domain is DSGVTQTPKHLITATGQRVTLRCSPRSGDLSVYWYQQSLDQGLQFLIQYYNGEERAKGNILERFSAQQFPDLHSELNLSSLELGDSALYFCASSAGGGWNTGELFFGEGSRLTVL.

The rearrangement links TRBV2 to TRBJ2-1, with TRBD1 matching over 7 bases. With V trimmed by 5 bases and J by 9 bases, 16 bases remained unmatched. CDR1 SNHLY and CDR2 FYNNEI come from the germline V gene. The CDR3 covers 16 residues. CDR3 sequence (DNA): TGTGCCAGCAGTCCAACGGGACAGAGATCGAGGGGTGAGCAGTTCTTC. Translating gives CASSPTGQRSRGEQFF.

A single count supports this clone. V and J are TRBV4-3 and TRBJ2-7; perhaps TRBD1 as D (6 bases). This CDR3 contains 13 residues. From germline, CDR1 is LGHNA and CDR2 YSLEER. V was shortened by 1 base and J by 7 bases, with 11 bases between the two germline ends. The CDR3 protein is CASSQGSDREQYF. CDR3 in DNA: TGCGCCAGCAGCCAAGGGTCCGACAGGGAGCAGTACTTC.

The chain couples TRBV19 to TRBJ2-7; possible D gene TRBD2, 5 bases. This CDR3 region has 14 residues. CDR1 is LNHDA and CDR2 is SQIVND in the germline V gene (reference sequence). V lost 5 bases and J 4 bases, leaving 15 bases between the germline ends. The CDR3 DNA reads TGTGCCAGTAGTCCCACACGAGGGAGTTACGAGCAGTACTTC. Translated: CASSPTRGSYEQYF.

The rearrangement uses TRBV28 and TRBJ2-7, with TRBD1 as a possible D gene (7 bases). The ends were cut back, 5 bases at V and 4 bases at J, with 15 bases in the middle. This CDR3 contains 14 residues. Germline loops: CDR1 MDHEN, CDR2 SYDVKM. The CDR3 is CASSPRGQRYEQYF. The CDR3 DNA reads as TGTGCCAGCAGTCCGCGGGGACAGAGATACGAGCAGTACTTC.